The TCR beta chain under discussion was sequenced for a study of identical twins. Via MiXCR, TCRdb re-called the 5' RACE reads, giving one row per CDR3 protein. The sample carries roughly 350,000 distinct CDR3 sequences, 10% to 15% recorded once. This clonotype was observed a handful of times. The antigen is undetermined. General study findings and limits: One should note that invariant MAIT and iNKT cells could partly confound zero-insertion analyses.

This sample was shared with a second study, whose subject was yellow fever vaccine responses in identical twins. From that report: Twins showed a vaccine T cell response that reportedly seemed partly convergent, partly personalized.

Material for sequencing was CD8+ T cells sorted from blood. This TCR came from a woman between 18 and 29 years old in good health.

The CDR3 reads CASSPPRGNEQYF. CDR3 nucleotides: TGTGCCAGCAGTCCCCCGCGGGGCAACGAGCAGTACTTC. The rearrangement joins TRBV28 to TRBJ2-7, with a weak D call TRBD2 (6 bases). V gave up 5 bases and J gave up 5 bases, with 13 bases separating them. The CDR3 totals 13 residues. Germline V gene sequence: CDR1 MDHEN, CDR2 SYDVKM. Filled out from reference TRBV28 and TRBJ2-7, the complete variable domain reads DVKVTQSSRYLVKRTGEKVFLECVQDMDHENMFWYRQDPGLGLRLIYFSYDVKMKEKGDIPEGYSVSREKKERFSLILESASTNQTSMYLCASSPPRGNEQYFGPGTRLTVT.